The following is a TCR beta chain sequence with its context. Antigen unknown. These data are taken from a study of shared clonotypes between healthy human individuals. Study-wide points: Generally, estimated richness proved larger in naive subsets than it did in memory subsets. Against clonotypes common to all four donors, non-shared ones had lower generation probabilities. Several donors showed sharing of around 5% of naive CD4 clonotypes.

Deep was the level at which the assay was run. Sequencing used immunoSEQ multiplex PCR; TCRdb keeps in-frame clones, though not all of them. Among some 2.3 million clones listed, just over 90% were seen once. Trimming took 1 base from V and 7 from J, leaving 8 bases between them. There are 14 residues in the CDR3. Per germline, CDR1 MGHRA and CDR2 YSYEKL. This TCR was recovered from a man aged 18 to 30 in good health. Some clones in this sample may be carry-over from other donors' samples. Material for sequencing was naive CD4+ T cells from PBMCs. Subset of the sample: CD45RA+ positively selected. The chain carries TRBV4-1 and TRBJ1-6, with D possibly matching TRBD1 (5 bases). The CDR3 here is CASSQVEGNSPLHF. The CDR3 region has the DNA TGCGCCAGCAGCCAAGTCGAGGGGAATTCACCCCTCCACTTT.